The T cell receptor beta chain under discussion was sequenced for a study of CD8 T cells in acute hepatitis C reinfection (dated by TCRdb to the early 2020s). With regard to the full study: This study examined the TCRbeta repertoire of CD8+ T cells that recognize the HCV NS3-1073 epitope, both during acute infection and after viral clearance. Paired acute and follow-up samples were contributed by four spontaneous resolvers. The investigation overall reported the following: TRBV04 and TRBV06 gene families were preferentially used in all groups, and this usage was not explained by overrepresentation in the naive pool. CDR3 sequences shared with other epitopes were rarely observed, and exact matching may have been limited by differing sequencing approaches. Diversity in the NS3-1073 specific repertoires was high, and no significant differences in diversity emerged among acute resolver, follow-up resolver and acute chronic samples. NS3-1073 specific cells were too rare to sort in chronically infected subjects, so no follow-up repertoires exist for those subjects. Only the TCRbeta chain was sequenced in bulk, so alphabeta pairing of public clonotypes could not be determined. Some 12 public clonotypes were found regardless of outcome, and V04-02/J02-02 was used by one public clonotype.

What the time point label conveys for this sample: naive CD8 control sorted from an acute-time-point sample. Enrolled in the Montreal Hepatitis C Cohort (HEPCO) in Canada, the donors were people who inject drugs, and these donors were followed every 3 months. Acute primary HCV infection was defined as a positive HCV RNA or antibody test after a negative test within the previous 24 weeks. Cells were surface stained with CD3, CD8 and CD45RO antibodies, and an aqua fixable dye was used to exclude dead cells. The cohort comprised fewer than ten spontaneous resolvers, defined by HCV RNA clearance within 24 weeks. Negative selection by means of the MACS CD8+ T cell Isolation Kit yielded CD8+ T cells from peripheral blood mononuclear cells recovered from cryopreservation by thawing. Sorting of the cells was done on a BD FACSAria II cell sorter. The FACS-sorted cells had their genomic DNA extracted, and the commercial immunoSEQ service was used to sequence the TCRbeta chains. Per the source publication's procedure: ImmunoSEQ Analyzer software v3.0 and R v3.5.1 were the tools used to analyze the repertoire data. Only productive rearrangements were analyzed, because sequences with stop codons or out-of-frame rearrangements were removed. Simpson diversity, Shannon entropy, CDR3 length and nucleotide addition metrics were obtained from the sequencing provider. Clonotypes were grouped by frequency into dominant, sub-dominant, low or lowest abundance categories, and clonotypes below 0.1% were left out of most analyses. Any CDR3 amino acid clonotype present in at least two subjects at a cumulative frequency of at least 0.5% was labeled public. Sourced from immuneACCESS, this table was stored by TCRdb with only in-frame sequences that have V and J called. A share of the clones is absent; for the studies checked, an unresolved V gene accounts for under half, and the remainder has no known explanation. V, J and clone size are taken as reported in that table, and D and trimming were inferred from the DNA itself. The sample includes approximately 40,000 clones, with 80% to 90% observed a single time. The leading ten clones occupy 9.5% to 12% of the sample.

Comments on this clone: This clone's antigen is unknown. No qualities accompany the bases; no much larger clone lies one base away.

V and J lose 6 bases and 0 bases, and a span of 18 bases separates them. The CDR3 spans 16 residues, from the cysteine through the phenylalanine. The DNA shown is the 48-base CDR3, in frame from base 1. From a lookup of the germline V gene (reference sequence), CDR1 and CDR2 are MNHNY and SVGAGI. The chain is encoded by TRBV6-6 joined to TRBJ2-7; the D gene is tentatively TRBD1 or TRBD2, each matching 6 bases. Sequenced input: naive CD8+ T cells from PBMCs. Taken with the paper, the label for cell subset or site translates to: sorted total naive CD45RO-negative CD8+ T cells. The TCR originated in a young woman who spontaneously cleared hepatitis C infection. The nucleotides read TGTGCCAGCAGGCCATCCTGGGGGGCTAGCTCCTACGAGCAGTACTTC. Protein translation: CASRPSWGASSYEQYF.